This TCR beta chain originates from a study of T cell clonality in common variable immunodeficiency. Study results and caveats: Common variable immunodeficiency TCR beta sequences reportedly had fewer deletions and N-nucleotide insertions.

The V gene's germline CDR1 is DFQATT and CDR2 SNEGSKA (reference sequence). The germline V and J ends were trimmed by 5 bases and 0 bases, with 8 bases remaining between them. This CDR3 is built from 12 residues. There are many counts of this clone. The antigen is not known. The CDR3 end falls 3 residues outside the read, so it is completed with the germline J gene. The method was immunoSEQ multiplex PCR; TCRdb's version includes in-frame clones alone and lacks a portion of them. This record lists roughly 43,000 clones, none seen once only, and the top ten clones contain about 0.68%. V and J are TRBV20-1 and TRBJ2-7; D is uncertain. The specimen was peripheral blood mononuclear cells. The clonotype comes from a person aged 18 to 70 in good health. The CDR3 is CSAPGFSYEQYF. The CDR3 bases that were read are TGCAGTGCTCCAGGATTCTCCTACGAG.